This entry describes one TCR beta chain. The target antigen is unknown. A junction end diverges from the germline sequence, so it may reflect a read error. This CDR3 is also generated by other DNA sequences in the sample. These data come from a study of beta chain features in type 1 diabetes. Study summary: Patients shared similar age, gender and cell yields with healthy donors. Regarding the study as a whole: VDJ junctions from type 1 diabetes patients carried fewer insertions and larger deletions.

Germline V gene lookup returns CDR1 MNHEY and CDR2 SMNVEV (reference sequence). This CDR3 contains 13 residues. Every bit of the isolated RNA underwent reverse transcription, so sequencing read expressed TCRB transcripts. The average output of naive, central memory and regulatory T cell samples was several million reads. Sequencing was performed with immunoSEQ multiplex PCR; in TCRdb, only in-frame clones are kept and a portion is missing. The sample consists of under 450,000 clones, approximately 15% of them appearing once. Naive, central memory, regulatory and stem cell-like memory cells within the CD4+ compartment were sorted using CD45RO/CCR7/CD25/CD127/CD95/CD27.

The chain recombines TRBV27 with TRBJ2-1; 7 bases are shared with TRBD2. The TCR sequence derives from a man under 40 in good health. The sequencing sample was made of naive CD4+ T cells from blood. CDR3 loop: CASRRTSLNEQFF. CDR3 nucleotide sequence: TGTGCCAGCAGACGGACTAGTCTCAATGAACAGTTCTTC.